The clone carrying this T cell receptor beta chain was observed a single time. Its antigen is undetermined. CDR3 length: 11 amino acids. CDR1 is MDHEN, CDR2 SYDVKM, per germline. The trim removed 6 bases at V and 7 bases at J, leaving 2 bases unmatched. The PCR made use of 60 Vbeta and 13 Jbeta primers. Produced via immunoSEQ multiplex PCR; TCRdb's table is partial and in-frame only. The sample includes around 130,000 clones, over 60% seen only once; the top ten take about 8.3%. The data originate from a study of cytomegalovirus exposure and HLA in healthy donors. Whole-study context: Earlier findings included 100 million to 130 million unique TCR beta sequences obtained from 170 million or so T cells. Genotyping of 430 or so donors showed that 70% to 90% belonged to the Caucasian-associated ancestry cluster.

Whole-study findings and limits: Later on, a genetic analysis was performed. It linked a missense variant in DCLRE1C with V- and J-gene trimming of TCR beta.

V and J are TRBV28 and TRBJ2-7; 8 nucleotides line up with TRBD2. The specimen was PBMCs. The sequence was collected from a woman in her forties in good health and CMV-seropositive. CDR3 in amino acids: CASRGTREQYF. CDR3 DNA: TGTGCCAGCAGGGGGACTAGGGAGCAGTACTTC.